In this sample, the clone carrying this T cell receptor (beta chain) turned up once. Its antigen is currently unknown. This sample is drawn from a study of T cell responses to AZD1222 COVID-19 vaccine. General observations from the study: Targets within unmutated variant regions were reportedly found for nearly half of spike-specific TCRs. Baseline antibody screening turned up just a handful of seropositive AZD1222 recipients.

Profiling relied on immunoSEQ multiplex PCR, and the TCRdb table lists in-frame clones only, not all of them. Among about 92,000 clones listed, around 90% were seen once. Trimming took off 5 bases at V and 9 bases at J, with 29 bases between the two ends. The CDR3 loop spans 18 amino acids. Germline V gene sequence: CDR1 SGHVS, CDR2 FQNEAQ. The sequences come from peripheral blood, collected on day 0 of AZD1222 vaccination. The chain is built from TRBV7-8 and TRBJ2-1, with a tentative D call TRBD2 (6 bases). This TCR came from an adult in good health. CDR3 coding DNA: TGTGCCAGCAGCCCCTCCCTTTGGAGGGACCAAAGAACGATTGAGCAGTTCTTC. The encoded protein is CASSPSLWRDQRTIEQFF.